Reported below is one T cell receptor (beta chain). Antigen unknown. Trimming removed 6 bases from V and 2 bases from J, with 14 bases in between. The CDR3 loop spans 14 amino acids. CDR1 and CDR2 (germline): MDHEN, SYDVKM. Clones were sequenced by immunoSEQ multiplex PCR, and TCRdb holds only the in-frame ones, with some missing. The table includes some 70,000 clones, around 86% detected once. The data were taken from a study of graft-versus-host responses after intestinal transplantation. The starting material was unstimulated CD8+ T cells sorted from spleen or lymph node cells, obtained before transplant. The chain has TRBV28 and TRBJ2-7; perhaps D is TRBD1 or TRBD2 (5 bases each). The clonotype originates from a human donor who was the organ donor for an intestinal transplant. CDR3 nucleotides: TGTGCCAGCAGGGTTGGACGGGGCACCTACGAGCAGTACTTC. This codes for CASRVGRGTYEQYF.